The clone carrying this TCR delta chain was detected only a few times. These data originate in a study of gamma-delta T cells after stem cell transplantation. TCRdb fed the RT-PCR reads into CATT to redo clone calling. The repertoire holds around 1,600 delta-chain clones, with 4.5% to 5.5% as singletons. Sequenced material: gamma-delta T cells. The receptor's source is a human donor. It is not recorded whose cells these are; they may come from a transplant donor.

DNA for the CDR3: TGTGCCTGTGACTCCATCCTTCTCACAAGGTCATCTGGGGGATACGGCACCGATAAACTCATCTTT. It yields the protein CACDSILLTRSSGGYGTDKLIF. This chain connects TRDV2 to TRDJ1; 12 nucleotides align to TRDD3. V shed 3 bases, J shed 1 base, and the junction held 23 bases outside the gene matches. Germline values: CDR1 GEAIGNYY, CDR2 EKD. This CDR3 has 22 residues.